Given below is one TCR beta chain in context. One junction end does not reproduce the germline sequence, and a read error may be involved. The data belong to a study of long-term antiretroviral therapy in people with HIV. The CDR3 has 15 residues. Germline values: CDR1 SSHAT, CDR2 FNYEAQ (reference sequence). Runs used v3.0 of the immunoSEQ assay and were done at survey level. Sequenced by immunoSEQ multiplex PCR; TCRdb stores in-frame clones only, minus some. The sample gives under 30,000 clones, 85% to 95% of which show up once; roughly 2.2% is in the top ten. The sequence came from a woman aged 45-59 years with HIV. The sample consisted of unsorted PBMCs, taken around 4.7 years after starting antiretroviral therapy. This chain joins TRBV7-7 and TRBJ2-1; 8 nucleotides line up with TRBD2. The CDR3 region has the DNA TGTGCTAGCAGCCCAACTAGCGGAACATACAATGAGCAGTTCTTC. Translating gives CASSPTSGTYNEQFF. Looking up the rest from reference TRBV7-7 and TRBJ2-1 gives the full variable domain: GAGVSQSPRYKVTKRGQDVTLRCDPISSHATLYWYQQALGQGPEFLTYFNYEAQPDKSGLPSDRFSAERPEGSISTLTIQRTEQRDSAMYRCASSPTSGTYNEQFFGPGTRLTVL.